One and the same sample provided the 3 T cell receptor beta chains below, sequenced in a study of blood T cell repertoires in COVID-19. Profiled with immunoSEQ multiplex PCR; TCRdb holds only in-frame clones, not every one. In the table there are 200,000 to 250,000 clones, around four fifths of which are singletons. Sequencing was carried out using peripheral blood. These receptors were collected from a woman in her forties or fifties with active or convalescent COVID-19.

This clone was seen once. The J gene is TRBJ1-4, the V gene TRBV3-1 (or the pseudogene TRBV3-2), with D tentatively TRBD1 (6 bases). Germline V gives CDR1 LGHDT, CDR2 YNNKEL (reference sequence). CDR3 length equals 15 residues. The germline V and J ends were trimmed by 0 bases and 8 bases, with 13 bases remaining between them. CDR3 nucleotide sequence: TGTGCCAGCAGCCAAGATGGGCAGGGGTTAGAAAAACTGTTTTTT. This codes for CASSQDGQGLEKLFF.

The chain employs TRBV7-9 and TRBJ1-1; 7 bases are a match to TRBD1. Germline CDR1 and CDR2: SEHNR and FQNEAQ (reference sequence). V shed 5 bases and J 4 bases; nucleotides not matched to a gene: 10. The CDR3 is 15 residues long. The CDR3 DNA is TGTGCCAGCAGCCCGCAGGGGGGTTTGATCACTGAAGCTTTCTTT. Protein: CASSPQGGLITEAFF.

CDR3 nucleotide sequence: TGCAGCGTTAAGCCAGCGGGGGGAGAGACCCAGTACTTC. Residues: CSVKPAGGETQYF. V gene TRBV29-1 combines with J gene TRBJ2-5; 9 positions match TRBD2. The V gene end was trimmed by 5 bases and the J gene end by 4 bases; junction bases not matched to a gene: 5. The germline CDR1 and CDR2 sequences are SQVTM and ANQGSEA. This CDR3 comprises 13 residues.